Each of the 6 T cell receptor beta chains below was sequenced from the same sample in a study of blood T cell repertoires in COVID-19. Produced via immunoSEQ multiplex PCR; TCRdb's table is partial and in-frame only. The table shows more than 55,000 clones, with around 87% occurring only once. What was sequenced was peripheral blood. These receptors were collected from a man aged 55-75 years with active or convalescent COVID-19.

The chain carries TRBV11-2 and TRBJ1-5; TRBD1 is a possible D gene (5 bases). This CDR3 has 14 amino acids. The germline V and J ends were trimmed by 5 bases and 10 bases, with 18 bases remaining between them. Germline V lookup: CDR1 SGHAT, CDR2 FQNNGV. This CDR3 is CASSRGMAQSPQHF. CDR3 nucleotide sequence: TGTGCCAGCAGCCGGGGGATGGCACAGTCTCCCCAGCATTTT.

J is TRBJ1-2 and V is TRBV20-1; 10 positions match TRBD1. Per the germline V gene, CDR1 is DFQATT and CDR2 is SNEGSKA (reference sequence). Trimming removed 3 bases from V and 5 bases from J; junction bases left unmatched: 18. The CDR3 consists of 18 residues. CDR3 protein: CSASPPPGQGYALYGYTF. The CDR3 DNA reads as TGCAGTGCTAGTCCCCCCCCGGGACAGGGGTATGCCTTATATGGCTACACCTTC.

The chain employs TRBV28 and TRBJ1-5, with a weak D call TRBD1 (5 bases). The CDR3 is made up of 12 amino acids. Trimming left V 8 bases short and J 5 bases short, with 10 bases between. The germline gives CDR1 MDHEN, CDR2 SYDVKM. DNA for the CDR3: TGTGCCAGCTGGGGGGAATATCAGCCCCAGCATTTT. It specifies CASWGEYQPQHF.

The chain has TRBV6-1 and TRBJ1-1; D is perhaps TRBD1 (6 bases). The length of the CDR3 is 16 residues. Germline V CDR1 and CDR2: MNHNS, SASEGT. Trimming removed 2 bases at V and 0 bases at J, with 13 bases between. Here the CDR3 reads CASSEHRDRMNTEAFF. CDR3 in DNA: TGTGCCAGCAGTGAACACAGGGACCGAATGAACACTGAAGCTTTCTTT.

V and J are TRBV7-3 and TRBJ1-6, with 7 bases that match TRBD1. V trimming: 0 bases; J trimming: 5 bases; junction bases outside the gene matches: 1. In germline, CDR1 is SGHTA, CDR2 FQGTGA. The CDR3 runs 15 residues. This CDR3 reads CASSLTGTDNSPLHF. The CDR3 DNA reads as TGTGCCAGCAGCTTAACTGGGACAGATAATTCACCCCTCCACTTT.

V is TRBV6-2 or TRBV6-3 and J is TRBJ2-2, with D unresolved. V lost 5 bases and J lost 5, with 6 bases in between. Germline lookup yields CDR1 MNHEY and CDR2 SVGEGT. This CDR3 has 12 amino acids. The CDR3 region is CASSLFTGELFF. CDR3 coding DNA: TGTGCCAGCAGTCTTTTTACCGGGGAGCTGTTTTTT.